This T cell receptor beta chain stems from a study of control samples from healthy donors and cancer patients. Germline V gene lookup returns CDR1 SGDLS and CDR2 YYNGEE. The CDR3 is 16 residues long. Trimming stripped 0 bases from V and 5 bases from J, with 17 bases between. TCRdb keeps only in-frame clones here, not all; method: immunoSEQ multiplex PCR. The sample has about 180,000 clones; almost 90% are singletons. Material: blood. This sequence originates from a woman between 50 and 59 years old in good health. The V and J genes are TRBV9 and TRBJ2-5, with D tentatively TRBD2 (5 bases). The CDR3 nucleotides read TGTGCCAGCAGCGTAGGTGGGCTTGCCGGCGGGGAGACCCAGTACTTC. Translating it yields CASSVGGLAGGETQYF.